The 24 T cell receptor beta chains below all came from one sample that was sequenced in a study of beta chain features in type 1 diabetes. What was sequenced were expressed TCRB transcripts, since all of the isolated RNA had been reverse transcribed. The protocol was immunoSEQ multiplex PCR, while the TCRdb copy is restricted to in-frame clones and leaves out a portion. This table holds hundreds of thousands of clones, 10% to 15% found once. The material sequenced was naive CD4+ T cells from blood. All receptors come from a man between 18 and 29 years old in good health.

There are a few counts of this clone. The chain couples TRBV7-2 to TRBJ1-5; D is undetermined. The V gene's germline CDR1 is SGHTA and CDR2 FQGNSA. There are 15 residues in the CDR3. Trimming shortened V by 1 base and J by 4 bases, and 11 bases separated the two germline ends. The CDR3 nucleotides read TGTGCCAGCAGCTTAGGAGGGATATGGAATCAGCCCCAGCATTTT. Its translation is CASSLGGIWNQPQHF. Complete variable domain (other parts from reference TRBV7-2 and TRBJ1-5): GAGVSQSPSNKVTEKGKDVELRCDPISGHTALYWYRQSLGQGLEFLIYFQGNSAPDKSGLPSDRFSAERTGGSVSTLTIQRTQQEDSAVYLCASSLGGIWNQPQHFGDGTRLSIL.

The CDR3 spells CASSPMGQHYEQYF. The CDR3 DNA is TGTGCCAGCTCACCAATGGGACAGCACTACGAGCAGTACTTC. V gene TRBV18 combines with J gene TRBJ2-7; 7 bases agree with TRBD1. V lost 2 bases and J lost 3; bases outside the gene matches: 4. This CDR3 contains 14 residues. Germline CDR1 and CDR2: KGHSH and LQKENI. The full variable domain, its missing parts supplied by reference TRBV18 and TRBJ2-7, is NAGVMQNPRHLVRRRGQEARLRCSPMKGHSHVYWYRQLPEEGLKFMVYLQKENIIDESGMPKERFSAEFPKEGPSILRIQQVVRGDSAAYFCASSPMGQHYEQYFGPGTRLTVT.

This clone was counted many times. The gene calls are TRBV14 and TRBJ1-5; D unclear. Germline values: CDR1 SGHDN, CDR2 FVKESK. The CDR3 is 12 residues long. The V and J ends lost 1 base and 7 bases respectively, with 5 bases between them. CDR3 bases: TGTGCCAGCAGCCAAGGGCACCAGCCCCAGCATTTT. Translated: CASSQGHQPQHF.

This clone appeared a few times. The V gene is TRBV11-2, the J gene TRBJ2-1, with 8 bases fitting TRBD1. The V gene end was trimmed by 3 bases and the J gene end by 4 bases; junction bases not matched to a gene: 8. The germline gives CDR1 SGHAT, CDR2 FQNNGV. The CDR3 loop spans 16 amino acids. The DNA for the CDR3 is TGTGCCAGCAGCTTGACCGGGACAGGAGGATACAATGAGCAGTTCTTC. This codes for CASSLTGTGGYNEQFF.

A few counts support this clone. J is TRBJ2-1 and V is TRBV7-2, with D maybe TRBD1 (6 bases). Between the trimmed V and J ends, which lost 3 bases and 0 bases, there was a span of 6 bases. Germline loops: CDR1 SGHTA, CDR2 FQGNSA. The CDR3 totals 14 residues. The CDR3 DNA is TGTGCCAGCAGCTTGGACAGCTCCTACAATGAGCAGTTCTTC. Amino acid sequence: CASSLDSSYNEQFF.

V gene TRBV25-1 combines with J gene TRBJ2-7; a possible D gene is TRBD1 (6 bases). This CDR3 has 13 amino acids. V lost 4 bases and J lost 2, with 9 bases in between. Looked up from germline, CDR1 is MGHDK and CDR2 is SYGVNS. CDR3 sequence: CASSVSGAYEQYF. The DNA of the CDR3 is TGTGCCAGCAGTGTTTCAGGGGCCTACGAGCAGTACTTC.

The chain recombines TRBV4-3 with TRBJ2-1; 9 bases map to TRBD2. Germline lookup yields CDR1 LGHNA and CDR2 YSLEER. The CDR3 is made up of 16 amino acids. V lost 3 bases and J lost 7; bases outside the gene matches: 10. CDR3 amino acids: CASSHGGGDRVNEQFF. In DNA form, the CDR3 reads TGCGCCAGCAGCCATGGCGGGGGGGACCGGGTTAATGAGCAGTTCTTC.

This clone has just a few counts. The chain combines TRBV6-5 with TRBJ2-7, with TRBD1 identical over 8 bases. The CDR3 totals 12 residues. Germline trimming cut 5 bases from V and 7 bases from J; bases unmatched to any gene: 4. Germline V gene data show CDR1 as MNHEY and CDR2 as SVGAGI. DNA for the CDR3: TGTGCCAGCAGTACAGGGGGGCGTGAGCAGTACTTC. Protein sequence: CASSTGGREQYF.

This clone was counted a few times. The chain carries TRBV7-2 and TRBJ1-4; TRBD1 matches 8 bases. Germline loops: CDR1 SGHTA, CDR2 FQGNSA. Unmatched junction bases numbered 4, after V lost 2 bases and J lost 8 bases. The CDR3 runs 14 residues. The CDR3 bases are TGTGCCAGCAGCTTATCCGGACAGGGAGAAAAACTGTTTTTT. Amino acids: CASSLSGQGEKLFF. The complete variable domain, with remaining parts taken from reference TRBV7-2 and TRBJ1-4, reads GAGVSQSPSNKVTEKGKDVELRCDPISGHTALYWYRQSLGQGLEFLIYFQGNSAPDKSGLPSDRFSAERTGGSVSTLTIQRTQQEDSAVYLCASSLSGQGEKLFFGSGTQLSVL.

This clone occurred a few times. The chain employs TRBV7-2 and TRBJ2-1; TRBD2 might be the D (5 bases). In germline, CDR1 is SGHTA, CDR2 FQGNSA. This CDR3 has 12 amino acids. V lost 0 bases and J lost 13, with 10 bases in between. The CDR3 DNA reads as TGTGCCAGCAGCTTAGCCGTGGGAGAACAGTTCTTC. Its translation: CASSLAVGEQFF. Variable domain in full (rest from reference TRBV7-2 and TRBJ2-1): GAGVSQSPSNKVTEKGKDVELRCDPISGHTALYWYRQSLGQGLEFLIYFQGNSAPDKSGLPSDRFSAERTGGSVSTLTIQRTQQEDSAVYLCASSLAVGEQFFGPGTRLTVL.

The gene calls are TRBV5-1 and TRBJ1-1; no clear D. CDR1 and CDR2 (germline): SGHRS, YFSETQ. The ends were cut back, 1 base at V and 0 bases at J, with 7 bases in the middle. The CDR3 consists of 14 residues. The CDR3 reads CASSLWAMNTEAFF. CDR3 nucleotides: TGCGCCAGCAGCTTGTGGGCGATGAACACTGAAGCTTTCTTT.

This clone occurred a few times. The rearrangement uses TRBV9 and TRBJ2-1, with D maybe TRBD2 (6 bases). Trimming shortened V by 4 bases and J by 6 bases, and 11 bases separated the two germline ends. CDR1 is SGDLS and CDR2 is YYNGEE in the germline V gene. The CDR3 sequence is 13 residues long. The CDR3 nucleotides read TGTGCCAGCAGCCGACGGGAGAGCAATGAGCAGTTCTTC. Translated: CASSRRESNEQFF.

J is TRBJ2-4 and V is TRBV2; tentative D call: TRBD1 (6 bases). The CDR3 has 15 amino acids. Germline V gives CDR1 SNHLY, CDR2 FYNNEI. Trimming pared 5 bases from V and 1 base from J, leaving 12 bases between. The CDR3 DNA reads as TGTGCCAGCAGTCCGGACAGCCGGGCCAAAAACATTCAGTACTTC. Translating gives CASSPDSRAKNIQYF. Looking up the rest from reference TRBV2 and TRBJ2-4 gives the full variable domain: EPEVTQTPSHQVTQMGQEVILRCVPISNHLYFYWYRQILGQKVEFLVSFYNNEISEKSEIFDDQFSVERPDGSNFTLKIRSTKLEDSAMYFCASSPDSRAKNIQYFGAGTRLSVL.

The gene calls are TRBV5-1 and TRBJ2-3; D not resolved. Per the germline V gene, CDR1 is SGHRS and CDR2 is YFSETQ. V gave up 0 bases and J gave up 5 bases, with 4 bases separating them. This CDR3 region has 12 residues. The CDR3 sequence is CASSLGQDTQYF. DNA for the CDR3: TGCGCCAGCAGCTTGGGGCAAGATACGCAGTATTTT.

DNA of the CDR3: TGTGCCAGCAGCTTACGGGACAGGAACACTGAAGCTTTCTTT. The encoded protein is CASSLRDRNTEAFF. The chain carries TRBV7-8 and TRBJ1-1; 7 bases match TRBD1. Trimming took 2 bases from V and 1 from J; bases not matched to a gene: 1. This CDR3 has 14 residues. Looked up from germline, CDR1 is SGHVS and CDR2 is FQNEAQ.

V usage is TRBV7-2 and J usage is TRBJ1-1; D not certain. This CDR3 comprises 14 residues. The ends were cut back, 5 bases at V and 0 bases at J, with 10 bases in the middle. Germline V gene data show CDR1 as SGHTA and CDR2 as FQGNSA. CDR3 coding DNA: TGTGCCAGCAGCCTCGACATGATGAACACTGAAGCTTTCTTT. It is translated as CASSLDMMNTEAFF.

In its sample, this clone was seen a few times. V gene TRBV10-3 combines with J gene TRBJ2-1; TRBD2 agrees at 13 bases. Per germline, CDR1 ENHRY and CDR2 SYGVKD. V was pared by 3 bases and J by 3 bases, with 5 bases of the junction left unmatched. This CDR3 has 17 residues. The CDR3 reads CAISDRLAGGRYNEQFF. The CDR3 region has the DNA TGTGCCATCAGTGATCGACTAGCGGGGGGACGCTACAATGAGCAGTTCTTC.

The chain couples TRBV7-9 to TRBJ2-5; 9 nucleotides line up with TRBD1. Germline values: CDR1 SEHNR, CDR2 FQNEAQ (reference sequence). This CDR3 is built from 15 residues. V was pared by 6 bases and J by 4 bases, with 9 bases of the junction left unmatched. CDR3 sequence (DNA): TGTGCCAGCAGACCGGGACAGGGTAAGGGAGAGACCCAGTACTTC. Its translation: CASRPGQGKGETQYF.

This clone was recorded a few times. This chain uses TRBV9 with TRBJ2-3; 7 bases are a match to TRBD2. This CDR3 comprises 15 residues. V gave up 4 bases and J gave up 3 bases; unmatched junction bases: 8. Germline V CDR1 and CDR2: SGDLS, YYNGEE. This CDR3 reads CASSTRLAVTDTQYF. The CDR3 DNA is TGTGCCAGCAGCACCCGACTAGCCGTGACAGATACGCAGTATTTT.

This clone was picked up a small number of times. The chain uses TRBV6-1 and TRBJ2-1, with TRBD2 identical over 12 bases. The CDR3 totals 15 residues. With V trimmed by 6 bases and J by 5 bases, 5 bases remained unmatched. Per germline, CDR1 MNHNS and CDR2 SASEGT. The CDR3: CASRRTSGTDNEQFF. Written as DNA, the CDR3 is TGTGCCAGCAGGCGGACTAGCGGGACCGACAATGAGCAGTTCTTC.

This clone turned up a few times. The V gene is TRBV6-5, the J gene TRBJ2-7; 9 bases align to TRBD1. J was trimmed by 4 bases and V by 6 bases; bases with no gene match: 7. CDR1 and CDR2 from the germline V gene are MNHEY and SVGAGI. The length of the CDR3 is 14 residues. CDR3 sequence reads: CASSQNRGPYEQYF. CDR3 nucleotides: TGTGCCAGCAGCCAAAACAGGGGGCCGTACGAGCAGTACTTC.

This clone was seen only a few times. CDR3 sequence: CASSLGLAKQETQYF. The CDR3 DNA is TGCGCCAGCAGCTTGGGACTAGCGAAACAAGAGACCCAGTACTTC. J is TRBJ2-5 and V is TRBV5-1; 8 bases match TRBD2. The J segment lost 2 bases and the V segment lost 0 bases, leaving 3 bases of the junction unmatched. The CDR3 length is 15 residues. Germline V CDR1 and CDR2: SGHRS, YFSETQ.

This clone was observed a handful of times. The CDR3 DNA sequence: TGTGCCAGCAGTACCAGCAGGGAGACCCAGTACTTC. As protein: CASSTSRETQYF. The chain links TRBV6-5 to TRBJ2-5; D ambiguous. Germline values: CDR1 MNHEY, CDR2 SVGAGI. The V end lost 5 bases, the J end lost 5 bases, and 9 bases lay between the germline ends. The CDR3 length is 12 residues.

The chain links TRBV5-4 to TRBJ2-3; 10 bases align to TRBD2. Germline CDR1 SGHNT, CDR2 YYREEE (reference sequence). Trimming at V came to 1 base and at J to 2 bases, leaving 4 bases not matched to a gene. The CDR3 is made up of 16 amino acids. CDR3: CASSLKLAGDTDTQYF. The CDR3, as DNA: TGTGCCAGCAGCTTGAAGCTAGCGGGAGACACAGATACGCAGTATTTT.